This T cell receptor beta chain derives from a study of identical twins. The CDR3 length is 12 residues. Germline V lookup: CDR1 KGHSH, CDR2 LQKENI. V lost 2 bases to trimming and J lost 4 bases, with 2 bases between them. TCRdb reprocessed the 5' RACE reads with MiXCR, giving one entry per CDR3 protein. Seen here are 700,000 or so distinct CDR3 sequences, 21% observed once, and the top ten hold roughly 4.3%. This sample was also put to use in a study of T cells expressing NK-cell markers. As that report states: Researchers got TCR beta repertoires out of sorted CD3+CD56+NKG2C+, CD3+CD56+NKG2C- and CD3+CD56-NKG2C+ T cells.

This TCR came from a woman aged 18-29 years in good health. V and J are TRBV18 and TRBJ2-2; D uncertain. The material sequenced was PBMCs. Here the CDR3 reads CASSPVTGELFF. In DNA form, the CDR3 reads TGTGCCAGCTCACCAGTCACCGGGGAGCTGTTTTTT.